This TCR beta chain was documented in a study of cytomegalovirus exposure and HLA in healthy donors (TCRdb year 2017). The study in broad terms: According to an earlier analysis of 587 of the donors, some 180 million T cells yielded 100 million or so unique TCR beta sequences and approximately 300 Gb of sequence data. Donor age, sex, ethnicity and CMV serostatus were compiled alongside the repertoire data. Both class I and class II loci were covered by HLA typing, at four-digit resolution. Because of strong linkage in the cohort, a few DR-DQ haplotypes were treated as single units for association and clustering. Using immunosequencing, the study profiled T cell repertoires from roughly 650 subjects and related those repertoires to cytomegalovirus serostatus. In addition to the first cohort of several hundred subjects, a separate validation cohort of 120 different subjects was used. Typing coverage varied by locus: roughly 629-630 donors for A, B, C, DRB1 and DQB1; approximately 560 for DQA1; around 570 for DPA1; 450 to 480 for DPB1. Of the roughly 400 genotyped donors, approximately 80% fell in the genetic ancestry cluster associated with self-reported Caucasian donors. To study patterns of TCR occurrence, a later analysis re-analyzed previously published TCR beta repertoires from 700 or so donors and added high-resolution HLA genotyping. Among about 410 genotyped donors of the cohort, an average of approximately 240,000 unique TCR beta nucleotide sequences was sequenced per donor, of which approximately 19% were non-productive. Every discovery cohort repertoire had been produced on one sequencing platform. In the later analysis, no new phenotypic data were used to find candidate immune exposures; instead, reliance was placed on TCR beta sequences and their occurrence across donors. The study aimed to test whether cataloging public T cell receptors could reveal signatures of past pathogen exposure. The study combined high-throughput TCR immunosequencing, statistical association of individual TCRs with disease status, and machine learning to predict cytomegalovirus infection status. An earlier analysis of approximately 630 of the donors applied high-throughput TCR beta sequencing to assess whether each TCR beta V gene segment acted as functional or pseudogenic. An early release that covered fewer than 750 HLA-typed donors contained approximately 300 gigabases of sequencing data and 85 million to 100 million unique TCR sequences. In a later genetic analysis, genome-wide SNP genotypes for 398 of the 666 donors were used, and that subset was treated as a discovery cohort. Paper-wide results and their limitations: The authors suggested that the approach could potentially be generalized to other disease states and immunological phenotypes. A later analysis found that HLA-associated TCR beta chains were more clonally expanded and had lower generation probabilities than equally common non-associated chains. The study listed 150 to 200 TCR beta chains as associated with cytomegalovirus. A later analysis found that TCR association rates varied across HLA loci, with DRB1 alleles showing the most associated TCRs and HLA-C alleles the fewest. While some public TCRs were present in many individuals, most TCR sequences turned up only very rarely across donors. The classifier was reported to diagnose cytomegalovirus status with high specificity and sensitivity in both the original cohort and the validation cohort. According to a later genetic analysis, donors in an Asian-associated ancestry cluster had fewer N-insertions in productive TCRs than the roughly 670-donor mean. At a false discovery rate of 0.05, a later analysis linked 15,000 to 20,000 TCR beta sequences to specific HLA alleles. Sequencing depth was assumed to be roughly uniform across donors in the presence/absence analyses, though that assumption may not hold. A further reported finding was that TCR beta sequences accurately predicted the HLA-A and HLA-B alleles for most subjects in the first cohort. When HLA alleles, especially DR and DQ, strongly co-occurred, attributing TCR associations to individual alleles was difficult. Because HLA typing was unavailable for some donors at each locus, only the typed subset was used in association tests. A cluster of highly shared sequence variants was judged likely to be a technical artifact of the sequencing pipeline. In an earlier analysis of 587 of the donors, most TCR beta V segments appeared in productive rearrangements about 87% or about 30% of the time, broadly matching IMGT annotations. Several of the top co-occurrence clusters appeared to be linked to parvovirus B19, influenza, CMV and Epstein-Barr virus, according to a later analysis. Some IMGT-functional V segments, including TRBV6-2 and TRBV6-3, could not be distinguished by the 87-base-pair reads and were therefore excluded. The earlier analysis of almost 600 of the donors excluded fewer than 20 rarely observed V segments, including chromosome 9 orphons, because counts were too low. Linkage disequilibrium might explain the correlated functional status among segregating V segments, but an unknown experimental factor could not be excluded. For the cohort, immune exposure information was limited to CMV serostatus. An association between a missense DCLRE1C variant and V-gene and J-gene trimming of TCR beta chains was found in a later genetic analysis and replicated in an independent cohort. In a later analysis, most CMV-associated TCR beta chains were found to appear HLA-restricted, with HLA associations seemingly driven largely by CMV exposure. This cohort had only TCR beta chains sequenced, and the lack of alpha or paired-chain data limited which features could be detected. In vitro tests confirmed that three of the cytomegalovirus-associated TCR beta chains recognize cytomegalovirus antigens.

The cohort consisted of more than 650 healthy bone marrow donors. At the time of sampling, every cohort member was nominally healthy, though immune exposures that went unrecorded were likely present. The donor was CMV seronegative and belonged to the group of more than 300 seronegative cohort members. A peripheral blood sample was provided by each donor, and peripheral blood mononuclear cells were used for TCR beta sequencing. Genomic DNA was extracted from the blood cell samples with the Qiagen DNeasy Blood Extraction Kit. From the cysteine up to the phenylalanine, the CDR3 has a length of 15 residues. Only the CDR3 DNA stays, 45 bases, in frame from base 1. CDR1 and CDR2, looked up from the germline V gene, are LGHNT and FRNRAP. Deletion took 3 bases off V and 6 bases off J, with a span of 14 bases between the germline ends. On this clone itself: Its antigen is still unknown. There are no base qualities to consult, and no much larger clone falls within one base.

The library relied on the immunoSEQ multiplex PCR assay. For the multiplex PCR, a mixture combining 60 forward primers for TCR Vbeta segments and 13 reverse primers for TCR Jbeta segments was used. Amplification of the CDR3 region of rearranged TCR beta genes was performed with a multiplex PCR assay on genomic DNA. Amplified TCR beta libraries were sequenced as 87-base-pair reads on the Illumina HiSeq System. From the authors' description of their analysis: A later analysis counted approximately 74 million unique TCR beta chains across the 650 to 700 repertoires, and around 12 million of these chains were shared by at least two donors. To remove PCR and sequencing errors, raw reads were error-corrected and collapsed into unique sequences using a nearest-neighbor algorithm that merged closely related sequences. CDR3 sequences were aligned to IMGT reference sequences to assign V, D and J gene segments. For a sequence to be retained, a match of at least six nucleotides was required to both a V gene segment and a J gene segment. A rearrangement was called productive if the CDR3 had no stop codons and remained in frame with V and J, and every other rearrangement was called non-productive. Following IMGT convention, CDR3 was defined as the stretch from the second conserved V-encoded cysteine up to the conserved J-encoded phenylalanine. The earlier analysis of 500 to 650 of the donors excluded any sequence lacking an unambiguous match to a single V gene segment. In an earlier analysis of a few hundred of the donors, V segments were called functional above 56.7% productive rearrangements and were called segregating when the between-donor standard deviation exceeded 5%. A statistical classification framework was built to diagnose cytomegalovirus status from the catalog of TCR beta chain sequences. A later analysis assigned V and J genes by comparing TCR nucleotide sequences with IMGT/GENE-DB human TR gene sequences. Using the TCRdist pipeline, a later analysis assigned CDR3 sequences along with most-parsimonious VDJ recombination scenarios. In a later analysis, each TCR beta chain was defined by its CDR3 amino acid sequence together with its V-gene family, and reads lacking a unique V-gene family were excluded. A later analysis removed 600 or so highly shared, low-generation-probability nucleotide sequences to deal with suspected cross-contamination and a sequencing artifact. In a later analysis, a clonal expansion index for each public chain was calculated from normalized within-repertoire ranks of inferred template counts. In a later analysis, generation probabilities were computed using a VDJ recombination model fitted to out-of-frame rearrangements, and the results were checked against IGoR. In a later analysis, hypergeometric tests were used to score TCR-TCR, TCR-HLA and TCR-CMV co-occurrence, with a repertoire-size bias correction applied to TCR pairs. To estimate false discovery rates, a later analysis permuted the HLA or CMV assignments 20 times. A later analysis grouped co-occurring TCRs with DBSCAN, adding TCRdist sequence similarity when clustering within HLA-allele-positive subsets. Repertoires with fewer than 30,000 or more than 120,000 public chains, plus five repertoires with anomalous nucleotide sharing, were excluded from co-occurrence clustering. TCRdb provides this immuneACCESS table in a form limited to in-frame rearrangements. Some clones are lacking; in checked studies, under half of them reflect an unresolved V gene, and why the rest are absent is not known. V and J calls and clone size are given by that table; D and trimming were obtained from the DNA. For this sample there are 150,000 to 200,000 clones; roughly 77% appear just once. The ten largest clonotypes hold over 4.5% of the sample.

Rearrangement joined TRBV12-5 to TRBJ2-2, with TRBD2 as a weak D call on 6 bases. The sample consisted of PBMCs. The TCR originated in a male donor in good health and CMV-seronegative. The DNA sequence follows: TGTGCTAGTGGTTTTGGCGGGGTATCTCCCGGGGAGCTGTTTTTT. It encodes CASGFGGVSPGELFF.